This T cell receptor (beta chain) was profiled in a study of T-cell reconstitution after alpha-beta-depleted transplantation in children. Study-wide findings and caveats: Alpha-beta T cells present about two months after transplant were reported to originate from several hundred expanded graft clones. The study traced high day-60 TCRbeta diversity in some patients to surviving recipient T cells and thymic progenitors. At one year after transplant, newly produced T cells mostly accounted for T-cell counts and diversity.

Using unique molecular identifiers, the investigators prepared the TCRbeta library. TCRdb re-derived calls from the PCR reads in MiXCR, one entry per CDR3 protein. The data show fewer than 700,000 distinct CDR3 sequences, under 15% seen once. In this sample, this clonotype turned up many times. What it binds is unknown. Germline V gene sequence: CDR1 MRHNA, CDR2 SNTAGT. V was pared by 6 bases and J by 4 bases, with 14 bases between. This CDR3 contains 14 residues. The genes are TRBV6-4 and TRBJ2-3; D possibly corresponds to TRBD2 (6 bases). This clonotype was obtained from a male patient aged 10 to 17 who had a stem cell transplant for acute myeloid leukemia, so the T cells may come from the graft donor. The sequencing here drew on PBMCs, mostly from graft donor cells, taken 360 days after TCRalphabeta/CD19-depleted stem cell transplant. CDR3 sequence: CASSGTYSADTQYF. In nucleotides, the CDR3 is TGTGCCAGCAGCGGGACTTACAGCGCAGATACGCAGTATTTT.